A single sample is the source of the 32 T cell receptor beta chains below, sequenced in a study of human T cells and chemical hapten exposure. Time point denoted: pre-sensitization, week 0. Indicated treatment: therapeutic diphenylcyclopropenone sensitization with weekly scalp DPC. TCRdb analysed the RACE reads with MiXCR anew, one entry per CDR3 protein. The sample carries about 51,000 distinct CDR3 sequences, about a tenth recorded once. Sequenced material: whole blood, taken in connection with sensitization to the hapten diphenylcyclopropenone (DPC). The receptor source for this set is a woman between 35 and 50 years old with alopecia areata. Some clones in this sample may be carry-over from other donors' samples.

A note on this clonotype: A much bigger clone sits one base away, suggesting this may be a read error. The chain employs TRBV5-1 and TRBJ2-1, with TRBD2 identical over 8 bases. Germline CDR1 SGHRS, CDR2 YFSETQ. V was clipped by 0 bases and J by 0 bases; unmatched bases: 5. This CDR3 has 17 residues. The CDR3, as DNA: TGCGCCAGCAGCTTGGTCAAGCGGGGGCCCTCCTACAATGAGCAGTTCTTC. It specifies CASSLVKRGPSYNEQFF.

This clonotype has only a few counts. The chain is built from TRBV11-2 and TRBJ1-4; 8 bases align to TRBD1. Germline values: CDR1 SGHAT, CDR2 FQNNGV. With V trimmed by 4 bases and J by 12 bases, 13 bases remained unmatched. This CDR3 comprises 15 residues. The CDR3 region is CASSSSGTGTEELFF. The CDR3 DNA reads TGTGCCAGCAGCTCCTCCGGGACAGGTACCGAAGAACTGTTTTTT.

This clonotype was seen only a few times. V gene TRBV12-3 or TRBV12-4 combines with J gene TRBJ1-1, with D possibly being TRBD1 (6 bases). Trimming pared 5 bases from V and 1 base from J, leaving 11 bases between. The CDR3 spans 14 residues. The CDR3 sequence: CASSPWTENTEAFF. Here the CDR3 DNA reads TGTGCCAGCAGTCCCTGGACAGAGAACACTGAAGCTTTCTTT.

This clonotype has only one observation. The CDR3 region has the DNA TGTGCCAGCAGCGTAGAAGGCCTTAGCACAGATACGCAGTATTTT. Translation: CASSVEGLSTDTQYF. The chain links TRBV9 to TRBJ2-3; D call uncertain. CDR3 size: 15 residues. Germline-derived CDR1 and CDR2 are SGDLS and YYNGEE. Trimming left V 0 bases short and J 0 bases short, with 8 bases between.

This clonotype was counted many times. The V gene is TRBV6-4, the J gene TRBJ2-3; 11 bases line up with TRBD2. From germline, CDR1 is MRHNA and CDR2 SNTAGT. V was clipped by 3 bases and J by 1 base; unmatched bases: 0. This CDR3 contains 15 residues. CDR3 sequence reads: CASSETSGGTDTQYF. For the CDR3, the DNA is TGTGCCAGCAGTGAGACTAGCGGGGGCACAGATACGCAGTATTTT.

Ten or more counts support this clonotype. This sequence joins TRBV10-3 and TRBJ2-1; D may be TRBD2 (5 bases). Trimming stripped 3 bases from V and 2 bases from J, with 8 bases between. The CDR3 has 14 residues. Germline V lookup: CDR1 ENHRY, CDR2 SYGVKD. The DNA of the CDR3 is TGTGCCATCAGTGACGGGGATACCTACAATGAGCAGTTCTTC. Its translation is CAISDGDTYNEQFF.

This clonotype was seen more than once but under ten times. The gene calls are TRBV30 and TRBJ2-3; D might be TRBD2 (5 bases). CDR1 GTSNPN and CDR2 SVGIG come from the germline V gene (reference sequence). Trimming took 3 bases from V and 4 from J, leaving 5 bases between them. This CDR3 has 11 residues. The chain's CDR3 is CAWSGADTQYF. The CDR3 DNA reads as TGTGCCTGGAGCGGGGCAGATACGCAGTATTTT.

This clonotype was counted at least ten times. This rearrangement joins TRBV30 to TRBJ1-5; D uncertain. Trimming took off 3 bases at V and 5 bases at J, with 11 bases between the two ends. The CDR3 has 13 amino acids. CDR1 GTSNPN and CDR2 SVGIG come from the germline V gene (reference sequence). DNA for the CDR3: TGTGCCTGGAGCCTGAATCGCGATCAGCCCCAGCATTTT. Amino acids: CAWSLNRDQPQHF.

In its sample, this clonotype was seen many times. In nucleotides, the CDR3 is TGCAGTGCTAGAGAGCTAGCGGGGGGGCTTCGAGAGACCCAGTACTTC. Translated: CSARELAGGLRETQYF. The chain employs TRBV20-1 and TRBJ2-5; 12 nucleotides align to TRBD2. This CDR3 region has 16 residues. Trimming at V came to 0 bases and at J to 4 bases, leaving 6 bases not matched to a gene. CDR1 DFQATT and CDR2 SNEGSKA come from the germline V gene (reference sequence).

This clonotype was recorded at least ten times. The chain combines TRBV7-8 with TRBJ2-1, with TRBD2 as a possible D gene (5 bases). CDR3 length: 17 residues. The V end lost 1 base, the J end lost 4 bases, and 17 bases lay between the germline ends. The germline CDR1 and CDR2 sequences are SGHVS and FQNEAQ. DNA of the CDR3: TGTGCCAGCAGCTTAGAGGGTGCGGGCTCTTTTTACAATGAGCAGTTCTTC. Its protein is CASSLEGAGSFYNEQFF.

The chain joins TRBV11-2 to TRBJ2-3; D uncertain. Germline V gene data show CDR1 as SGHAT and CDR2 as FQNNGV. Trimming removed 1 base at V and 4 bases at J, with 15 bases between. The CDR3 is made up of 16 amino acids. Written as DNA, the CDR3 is TGTGCCAGCAGCTTAGGATGGGGTAAGGACGCAGATACGCAGTATTTT. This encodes CASSLGWGKDADTQYF.

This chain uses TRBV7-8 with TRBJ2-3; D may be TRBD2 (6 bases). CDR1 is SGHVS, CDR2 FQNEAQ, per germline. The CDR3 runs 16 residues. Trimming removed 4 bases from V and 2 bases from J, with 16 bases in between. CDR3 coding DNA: TGTGCCAGCAGCTCACGGGACTCCTTGTCCACAGATACGCAGTATTTT. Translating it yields CASSSRDSLSTDTQYF.

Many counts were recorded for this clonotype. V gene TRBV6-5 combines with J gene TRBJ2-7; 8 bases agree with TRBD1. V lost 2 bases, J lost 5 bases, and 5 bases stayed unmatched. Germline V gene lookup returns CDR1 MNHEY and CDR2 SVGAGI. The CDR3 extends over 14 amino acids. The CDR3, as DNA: TGTGCCAGCAGTTACGCTAGACAGGGGAACGAGCAGTACTTC. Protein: CASSYARQGNEQYF.

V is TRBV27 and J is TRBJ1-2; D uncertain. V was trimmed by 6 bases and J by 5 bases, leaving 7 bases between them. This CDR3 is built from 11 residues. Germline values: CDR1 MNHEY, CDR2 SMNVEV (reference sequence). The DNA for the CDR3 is TGTGCCAGCAGACATCTGTATGGCTACACCTTC. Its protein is CASRHLYGYTF.

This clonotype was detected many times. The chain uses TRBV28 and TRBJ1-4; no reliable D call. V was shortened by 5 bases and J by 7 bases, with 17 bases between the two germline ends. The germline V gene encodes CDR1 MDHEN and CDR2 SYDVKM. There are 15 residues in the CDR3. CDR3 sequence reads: CASSQEGHFGEKLFF. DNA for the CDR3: TGTGCCAGCAGTCAAGAGGGCCATTTCGGTGAAAAACTGTTTTTT.

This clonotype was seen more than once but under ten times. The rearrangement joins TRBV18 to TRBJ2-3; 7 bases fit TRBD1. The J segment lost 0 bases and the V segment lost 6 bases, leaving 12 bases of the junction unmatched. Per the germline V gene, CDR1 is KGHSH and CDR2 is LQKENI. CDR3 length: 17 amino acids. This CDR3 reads CASSLGSGTASTDTQYF. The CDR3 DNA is TGTGCCAGCTCGCTAGGAAGTGGGACAGCTAGCACAGATACGCAGTATTTT. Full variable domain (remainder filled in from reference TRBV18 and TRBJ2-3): NAGVMQNPRHLVRRRGQEARLRCSPMKGHSHVYWYRQLPEEGLKFMVYLQKENIIDESGMPKERFSAEFPKEGPSILRIQQVVRGDSAAYFCASSLGSGTASTDTQYFGPGTRLTVL.

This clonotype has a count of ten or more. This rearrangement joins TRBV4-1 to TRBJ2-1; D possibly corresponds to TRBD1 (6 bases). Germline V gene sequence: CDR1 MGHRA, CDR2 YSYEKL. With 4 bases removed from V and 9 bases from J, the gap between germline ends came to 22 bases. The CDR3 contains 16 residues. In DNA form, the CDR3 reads TGCGCCAGCAGCCGCCTTGGGACAACTCTAAGTGGTGAGCAGTTCTTC. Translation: CASSRLGTTLSGEQFF.

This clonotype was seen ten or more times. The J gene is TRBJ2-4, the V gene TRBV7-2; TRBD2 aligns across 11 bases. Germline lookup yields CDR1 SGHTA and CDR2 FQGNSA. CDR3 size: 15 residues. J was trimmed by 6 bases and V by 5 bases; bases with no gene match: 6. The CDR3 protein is CASSEAGTSGNIQYF. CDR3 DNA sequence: TGTGCCAGCAGCGAGGCCGGGACTAGCGGAAACATTCAGTACTTC. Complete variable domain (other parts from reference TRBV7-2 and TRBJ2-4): GAGVSQSPSNKVTEKGKDVELRCDPISGHTALYWYRQSLGQGLEFLIYFQGNSAPDKSGLPSDRFSAERTGGSVSTLTIQRTQQEDSAVYLCASSEAGTSGNIQYFGAGTRLSVL.

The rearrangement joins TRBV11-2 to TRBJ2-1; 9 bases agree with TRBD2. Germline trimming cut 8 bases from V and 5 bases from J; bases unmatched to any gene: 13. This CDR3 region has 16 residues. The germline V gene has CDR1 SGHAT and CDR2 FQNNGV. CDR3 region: CASLVSGGRGHNEQFF. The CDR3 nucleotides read TGTGCCAGCCTCGTTAGCGGGGGTAGGGGCCACAATGAGCAGTTCTTC.

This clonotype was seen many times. CDR3 in amino acids: CASRLKSPSNTEAFF. CDR3 bases: TGTGCCAGCAGATTGAAATCCCCTTCGAACACTGAAGCTTTCTTT. The chain employs TRBV6-5 and TRBJ1-1; D is unresolved. From germline, CDR1 is MNHEY and CDR2 SVGAGI. The V and J ends lost 6 bases and 1 base respectively, with 15 bases between them. CDR3 size: 15 residues.

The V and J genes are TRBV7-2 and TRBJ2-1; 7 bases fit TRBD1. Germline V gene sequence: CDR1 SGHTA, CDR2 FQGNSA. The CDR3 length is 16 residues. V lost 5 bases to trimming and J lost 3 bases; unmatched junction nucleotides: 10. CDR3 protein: CASSRGQLSFYNEQFF. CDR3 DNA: TGTGCCAGCAGCAGGGGACAGCTATCGTTCTACAATGAGCAGTTCTTC. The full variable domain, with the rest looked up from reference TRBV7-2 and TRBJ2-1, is GAGVSQSPSNKVTEKGKDVELRCDPISGHTALYWYRQSLGQGLEFLIYFQGNSAPDKSGLPSDRFSAERTGGSVSTLTIQRTQQEDSAVYLCASSRGQLSFYNEQFFGPGTRLTVL.

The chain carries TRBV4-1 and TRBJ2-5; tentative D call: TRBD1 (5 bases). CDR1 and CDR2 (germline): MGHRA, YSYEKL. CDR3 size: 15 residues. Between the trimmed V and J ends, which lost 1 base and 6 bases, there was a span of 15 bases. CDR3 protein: CASSQGMGREKTQYF. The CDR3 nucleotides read TGCGCCAGCAGCCAAGGGATGGGCAGGGAAAAGACCCAGTACTTC.

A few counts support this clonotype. The DNA of the CDR3 is TGTGCCAGCAGCGTAGGCGGGGGCGCCTCCGAGCAGTACTTC. Amino acids: CASSVGGGASEQYF. The chain links TRBV9 to TRBJ2-7; D perhaps matches TRBD2 (7 bases). Germline V gene data show CDR1 as SGDLS and CDR2 as YYNGEE. V gave up 0 bases and J gave up 6 bases, with 13 bases separating them. The CDR3 runs 14 residues. Using reference TRBV9 and TRBJ2-7 for the parts outside the CDR3, the full variable domain is DSGVTQTPKHLITATGQRVTLRCSPRSGDLSVYWYQQSLDQGLQFLIQYYNGEERAKGNILERFSAQQFPDLHSELNLSSLELGDSALYFCASSVGGGASEQYFGPGTRLTVT.

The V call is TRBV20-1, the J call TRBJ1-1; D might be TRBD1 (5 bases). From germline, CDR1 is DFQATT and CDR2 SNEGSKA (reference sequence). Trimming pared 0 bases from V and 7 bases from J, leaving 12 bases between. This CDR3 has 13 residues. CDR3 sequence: CSAREGGTLEAFF. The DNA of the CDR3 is TGCAGTGCTAGAGAGGGGGGGACGCTTGAAGCTTTCTTT.

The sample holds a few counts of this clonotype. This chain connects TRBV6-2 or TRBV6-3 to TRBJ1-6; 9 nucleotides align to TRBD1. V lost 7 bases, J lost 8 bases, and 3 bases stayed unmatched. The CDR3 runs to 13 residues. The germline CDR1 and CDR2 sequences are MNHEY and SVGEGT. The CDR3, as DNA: TGTGCCAGCATCGACAGGGGGGATTCACCCCTCCACTTT. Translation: CASIDRGDSPLHF.

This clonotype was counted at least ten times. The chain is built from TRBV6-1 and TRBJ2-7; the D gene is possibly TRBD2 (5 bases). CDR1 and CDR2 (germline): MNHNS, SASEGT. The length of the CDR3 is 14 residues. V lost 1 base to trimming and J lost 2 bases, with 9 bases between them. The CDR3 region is CASSEEAAPYEQYF. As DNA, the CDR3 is TGTGCCAGCAGTGAAGAAGCGGCCCCCTACGAGCAGTACTTC.

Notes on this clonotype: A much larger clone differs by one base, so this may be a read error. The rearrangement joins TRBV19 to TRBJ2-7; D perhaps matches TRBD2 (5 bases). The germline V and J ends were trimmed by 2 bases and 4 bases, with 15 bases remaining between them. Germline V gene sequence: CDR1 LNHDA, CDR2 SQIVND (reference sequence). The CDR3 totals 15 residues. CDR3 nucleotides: TGTGCCAGTAGTATACGAAGGGAGCGTGGGTACGAGCAGTACTTC. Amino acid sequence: CASSIRRERGYEQYF.

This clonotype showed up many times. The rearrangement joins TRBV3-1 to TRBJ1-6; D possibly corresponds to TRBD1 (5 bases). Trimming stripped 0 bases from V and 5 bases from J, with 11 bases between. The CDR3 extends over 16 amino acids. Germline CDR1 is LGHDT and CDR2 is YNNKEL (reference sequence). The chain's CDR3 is CASSQDRGVHNSPLHF. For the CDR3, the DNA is TGTGCCAGCAGCCAAGATCGAGGGGTGCATAATTCACCCCTCCACTTT.

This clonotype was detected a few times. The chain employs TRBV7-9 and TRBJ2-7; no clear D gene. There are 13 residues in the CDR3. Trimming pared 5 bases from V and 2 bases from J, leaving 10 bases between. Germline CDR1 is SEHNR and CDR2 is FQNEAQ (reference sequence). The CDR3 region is CASSGVRPYEQYF. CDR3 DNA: TGTGCCAGCAGCGGGGTAAGGCCCTACGAGCAGTACTTC.

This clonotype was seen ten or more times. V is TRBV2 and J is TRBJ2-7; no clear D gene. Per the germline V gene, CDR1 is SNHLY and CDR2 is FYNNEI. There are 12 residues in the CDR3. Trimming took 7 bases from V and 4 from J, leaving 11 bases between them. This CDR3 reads CASTVRFYEQYF. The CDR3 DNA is TGTGCCAGCACTGTACGGTTTTACGAGCAGTACTTC.

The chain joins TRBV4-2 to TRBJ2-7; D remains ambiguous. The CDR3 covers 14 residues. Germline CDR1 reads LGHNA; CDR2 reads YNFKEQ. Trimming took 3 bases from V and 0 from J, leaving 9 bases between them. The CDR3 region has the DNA TGTGCCAGCAGCCAGGCCGATAGCTCCTACGAGCAGTACTTC. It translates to CASSQADSSYEQYF.

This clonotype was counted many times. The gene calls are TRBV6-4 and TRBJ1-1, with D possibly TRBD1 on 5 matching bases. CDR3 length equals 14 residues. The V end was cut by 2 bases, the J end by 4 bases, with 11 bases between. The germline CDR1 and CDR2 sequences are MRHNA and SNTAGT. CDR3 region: CASSDEWDPTEAFF. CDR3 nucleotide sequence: TGTGCCAGCAGTGACGAGTGGGACCCCACTGAAGCTTTCTTT.